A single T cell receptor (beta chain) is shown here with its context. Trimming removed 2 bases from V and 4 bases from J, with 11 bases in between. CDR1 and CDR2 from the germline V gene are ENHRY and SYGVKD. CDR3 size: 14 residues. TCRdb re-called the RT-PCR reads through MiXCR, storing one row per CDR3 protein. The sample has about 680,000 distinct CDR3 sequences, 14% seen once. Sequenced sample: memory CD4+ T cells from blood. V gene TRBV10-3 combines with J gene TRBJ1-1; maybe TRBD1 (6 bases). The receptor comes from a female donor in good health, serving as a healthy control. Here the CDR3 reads CAISEAGGATEAFF. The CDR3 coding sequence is TGTGCCATCAGTGAGGCGGGGGGGGCCACTGAAGCTTTCTTT.